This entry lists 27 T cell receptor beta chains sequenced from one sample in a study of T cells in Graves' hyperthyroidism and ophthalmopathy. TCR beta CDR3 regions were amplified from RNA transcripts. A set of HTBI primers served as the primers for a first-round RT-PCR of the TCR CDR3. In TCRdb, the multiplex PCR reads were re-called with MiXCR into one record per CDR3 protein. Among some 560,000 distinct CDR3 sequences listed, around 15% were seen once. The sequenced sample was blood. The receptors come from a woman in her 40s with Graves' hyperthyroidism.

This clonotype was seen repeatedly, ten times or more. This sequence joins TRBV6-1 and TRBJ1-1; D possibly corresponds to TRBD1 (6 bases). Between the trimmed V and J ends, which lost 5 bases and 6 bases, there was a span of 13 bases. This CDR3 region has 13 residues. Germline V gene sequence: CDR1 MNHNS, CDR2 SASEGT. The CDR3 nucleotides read TGTGCCAGCAGTCCTACAGGGATCGCTGAAGCTTTCTTT. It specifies CASSPTGIAEAFF.

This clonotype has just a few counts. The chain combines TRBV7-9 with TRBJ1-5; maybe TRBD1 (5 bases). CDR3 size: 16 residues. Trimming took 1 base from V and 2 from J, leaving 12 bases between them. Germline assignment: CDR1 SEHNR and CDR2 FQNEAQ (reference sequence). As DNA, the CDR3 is TGTGCCAGCAGCTTAGGCCAGACACAGGGCAATCAGCCCCAGCATTTT. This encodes CASSLGQTQGNQPQHF.

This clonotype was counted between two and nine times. CDR3 in DNA: TGTGCCTGGAGTACTGGGGTCGGCACAGATACGCAGTATTTT. Its protein product is CAWSTGVGTDTQYF. This sequence joins TRBV30 and TRBJ2-3, with no clear D. V was shortened by 2 bases and J by 1 base, with 10 bases between the two germline ends. CDR3 length: 14 amino acids. Germline-derived CDR1 and CDR2 are GTSNPN and SVGIG (reference sequence).

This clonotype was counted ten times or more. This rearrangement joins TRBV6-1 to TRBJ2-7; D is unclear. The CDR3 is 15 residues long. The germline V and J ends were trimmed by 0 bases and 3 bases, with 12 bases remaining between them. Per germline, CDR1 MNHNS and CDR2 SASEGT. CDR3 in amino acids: CASSEAAASYYEQYF. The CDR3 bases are TGTGCCAGCAGTGAAGCGGCCGCCAGTTACTACGAGCAGTACTTC.

CDR3 sequence: CASSQDGGLGGYTF. CDR3 DNA sequence: TGTGCCAGCAGCCAAGACGGGGGTCTTGGGGGCTACACCTTC. V gene TRBV28 combines with J gene TRBJ1-2, with D perhaps TRBD1 (5 bases). The CDR3 has 14 residues. The germline CDR1 and CDR2 sequences are MDHEN and SYDVKM. V gave up 6 bases and J gave up 8 bases, with 19 bases separating them.

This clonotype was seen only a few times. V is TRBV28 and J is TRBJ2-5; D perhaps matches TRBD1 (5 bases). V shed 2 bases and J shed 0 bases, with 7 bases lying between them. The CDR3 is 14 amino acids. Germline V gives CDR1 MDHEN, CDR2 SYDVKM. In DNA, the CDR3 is TGTGCCAGCAGTTTACCAGGGTACCAAGAGACCCAGTACTTC. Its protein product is CASSLPGYQETQYF.

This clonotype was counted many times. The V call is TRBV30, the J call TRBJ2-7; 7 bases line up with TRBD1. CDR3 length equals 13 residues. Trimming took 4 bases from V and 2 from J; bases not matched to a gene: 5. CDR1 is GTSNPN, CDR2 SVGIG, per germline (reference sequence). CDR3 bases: TGTGCCTGGACACAGGGGATCACCTACGAGCAGTACTTC. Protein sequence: CAWTQGITYEQYF.

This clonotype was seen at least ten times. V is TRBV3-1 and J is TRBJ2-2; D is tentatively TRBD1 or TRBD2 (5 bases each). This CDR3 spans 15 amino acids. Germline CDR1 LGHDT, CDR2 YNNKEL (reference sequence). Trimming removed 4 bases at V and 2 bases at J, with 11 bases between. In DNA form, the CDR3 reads TGTGCCAGCAGCCCTTGGGACGCTAACACCGGGGAGCTGTTTTTT. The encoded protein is CASSPWDANTGELFF.

The CDR3 sequence: CASRNRAGMRGYTF. Written as DNA, the CDR3 is TGTGCCAGCAGAAACAGGGCAGGCATGCGTGGCTACACCTTC. The chain recombines TRBV28 with TRBJ1-2; D perhaps matches TRBD1 (6 bases). The CDR3 sequence is 14 residues long. Trimming removed 6 bases from V and 7 bases from J, with 18 bases in between. From germline, CDR1 is MDHEN and CDR2 SYDVKM.

CDR3 coding DNA: TGTGCCAGCAACGAGGGGAGTAGCTCCTACGAGCAGTACTTC. It codes for CASNEGSSSYEQYF. The V call is TRBV2, the J call TRBJ2-7; D possibly matches TRBD1 or TRBD2 (5 bases each). Germline CDR1 is SNHLY and CDR2 is FYNNEI. The CDR3 sequence is 14 residues long. Trimming took 7 bases from V and 0 from J, leaving 13 bases between them. Supplemented by reference TRBV2 and TRBJ2-7, the full variable domain reads EPEVTQTPSHQVTQMGQEVILRCVPISNHLYFYWYRQILGQKVEFLVSFYNNEISEKSEIFDDQFSVERPDGSNFTLKIRSTKLEDSAMYFCASNEGSSSYEQYFGPGTRLTVT.

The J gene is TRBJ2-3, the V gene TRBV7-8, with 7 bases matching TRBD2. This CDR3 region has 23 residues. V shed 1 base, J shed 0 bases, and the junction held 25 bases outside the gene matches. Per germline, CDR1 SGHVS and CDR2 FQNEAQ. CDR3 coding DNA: TGTGCCAGCAGCTTAGTCCATTTACCCATCTTCCTACGGGAGGAGGGGAGCACAGATACGCAGTATTTT. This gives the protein CASSLVHLPIFLREEGSTDTQYF.

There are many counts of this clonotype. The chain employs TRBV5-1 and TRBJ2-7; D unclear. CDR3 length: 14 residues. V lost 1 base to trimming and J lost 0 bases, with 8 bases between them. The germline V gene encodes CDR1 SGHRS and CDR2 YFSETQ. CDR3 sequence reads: CASSLSYSSYEQYF. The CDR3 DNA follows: TGCGCCAGCAGCTTGTCTTACAGCTCCTACGAGCAGTACTTC.

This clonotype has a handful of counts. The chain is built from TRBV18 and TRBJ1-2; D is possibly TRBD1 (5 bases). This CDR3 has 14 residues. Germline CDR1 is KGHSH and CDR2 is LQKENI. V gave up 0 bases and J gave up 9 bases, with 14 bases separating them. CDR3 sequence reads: CASSPPGPRASYTF. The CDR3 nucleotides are TGTGCCAGCTCACCACCGGGGCCCCGGGCAAGCTACACCTTC. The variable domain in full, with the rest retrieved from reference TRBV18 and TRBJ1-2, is NAGVMQNPRHLVRRRGQEARLRCSPMKGHSHVYWYRQLPEEGLKFMVYLQKENIIDESGMPKERFSAEFPKEGPSILRIQQVVRGDSAAYFCASSPPGPRASYTFGSGTRLTVV.

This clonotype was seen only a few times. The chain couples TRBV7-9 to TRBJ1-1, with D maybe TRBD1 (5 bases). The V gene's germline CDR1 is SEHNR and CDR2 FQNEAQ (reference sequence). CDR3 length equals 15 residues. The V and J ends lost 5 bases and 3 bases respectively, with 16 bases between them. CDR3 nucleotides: TGTGCCAGCAGCAGGGGCCGCGAACCGGACACTGAAGCTTTCTTT. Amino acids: CASSRGREPDTEAFF.

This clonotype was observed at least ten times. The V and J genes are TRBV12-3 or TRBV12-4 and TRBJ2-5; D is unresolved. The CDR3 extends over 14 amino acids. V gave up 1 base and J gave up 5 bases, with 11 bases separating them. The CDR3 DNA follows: TGTGCCAGCAGTTTAGACAGCGTGGGGGAGACCCAGTACTTC. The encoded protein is CASSLDSVGETQYF.

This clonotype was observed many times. The CDR3 sequence: CASSWTVSYEQYF. CDR3 nucleotide sequence: TGTGCCAGCAGTTGGACGGTGTCCTACGAGCAGTACTTC. The chain joins TRBV6-1 to TRBJ2-7; D gene unclear. V was cut by 5 bases and J by 1 base, with 9 bases left in between. CDR1 MNHNS and CDR2 SASEGT come from the germline V gene. This CDR3 is 13 amino acids long.

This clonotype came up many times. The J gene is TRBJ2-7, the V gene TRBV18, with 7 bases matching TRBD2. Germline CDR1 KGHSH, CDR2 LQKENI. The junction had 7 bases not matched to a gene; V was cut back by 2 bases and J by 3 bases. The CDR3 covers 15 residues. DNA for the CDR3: TGTGCCAGCTCACCAACCGGACTAGATCGCTACGAGCAGTACTTC. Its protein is CASSPTGLDRYEQYF.

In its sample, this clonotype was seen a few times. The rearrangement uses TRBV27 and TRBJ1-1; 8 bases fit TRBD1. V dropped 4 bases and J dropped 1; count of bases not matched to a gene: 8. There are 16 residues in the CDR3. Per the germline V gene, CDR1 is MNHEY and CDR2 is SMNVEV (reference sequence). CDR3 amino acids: CASSSGQGGENTEAFF. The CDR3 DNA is TGTGCCAGCAGTTCCGGACAGGGCGGGGAGAACACTGAAGCTTTCTTT.

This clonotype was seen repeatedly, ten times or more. CDR3 in DNA: TGTGCCAGCAGCTTAAAGGGGCGGGAGACCCAGTACTTC. Translating it yields CASSLKGRETQYF. The V and J genes are TRBV12-3 or TRBV12-4 and TRBJ2-5; D perhaps matches TRBD1 (5 bases). The germline V and J ends were trimmed by 6 bases and 5 bases, with 13 bases remaining between them. This CDR3 comprises 13 residues.

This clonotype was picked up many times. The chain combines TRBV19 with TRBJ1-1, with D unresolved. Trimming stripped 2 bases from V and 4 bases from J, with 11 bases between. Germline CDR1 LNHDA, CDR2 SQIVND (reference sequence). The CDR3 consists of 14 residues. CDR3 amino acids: CASSISVGSTEAFF. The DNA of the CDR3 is TGTGCCAGTAGTATAAGTGTGGGGAGCACTGAAGCTTTCTTT.

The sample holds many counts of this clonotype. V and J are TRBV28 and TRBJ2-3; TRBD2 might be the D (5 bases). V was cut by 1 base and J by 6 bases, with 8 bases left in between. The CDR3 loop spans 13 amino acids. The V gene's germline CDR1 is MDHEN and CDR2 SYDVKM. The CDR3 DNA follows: TGTGCCAGCAGTTTATATGGGGAGGATACGCAGTATTTT. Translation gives CASSLYGEDTQYF.

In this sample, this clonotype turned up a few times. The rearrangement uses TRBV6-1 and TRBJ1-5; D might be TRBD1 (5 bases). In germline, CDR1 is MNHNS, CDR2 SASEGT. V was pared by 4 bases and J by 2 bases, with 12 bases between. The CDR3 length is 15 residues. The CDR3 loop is CASSADRFGNQPQHF. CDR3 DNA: TGTGCCAGCAGTGCAGACAGATTCGGCAATCAGCCCCAGCATTTT.

The CDR3 DNA reads as TGCGCCAGCAGCTCAACAGGGGGCGACGAAAAACTGTTTTTT. Translation: CASSSTGGDEKLFF. This sequence joins TRBV5-1 and TRBJ1-4, with 9 bases matching TRBD1. Germline V gene sequence: CDR1 SGHRS, CDR2 YFSETQ. Losses at the gene ends were 3 bases for V and 8 bases for J; bases not matched to a gene: 5. The CDR3 is 14 residues long. Together with reference TRBV5-1 and TRBJ1-4, the CDR3 gives the full variable domain: KAGVTQTPRYLIKTRGQQVTLSCSPISGHRSVSWYQQTPGQGLQFLFEYFSETQRNKGNFPGRFSGRQFSNSRSEMNVSTLELGDSALYLCASSSTGGDEKLFFGSGTQLSVL.

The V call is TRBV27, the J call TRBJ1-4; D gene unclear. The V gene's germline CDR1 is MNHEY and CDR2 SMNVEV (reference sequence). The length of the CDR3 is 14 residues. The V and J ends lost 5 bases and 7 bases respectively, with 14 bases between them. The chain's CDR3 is CASSSVGHAEKLFF. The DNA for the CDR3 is TGTGCCAGCAGTAGTGTCGGGCATGCTGAAAAACTGTTTTTT.

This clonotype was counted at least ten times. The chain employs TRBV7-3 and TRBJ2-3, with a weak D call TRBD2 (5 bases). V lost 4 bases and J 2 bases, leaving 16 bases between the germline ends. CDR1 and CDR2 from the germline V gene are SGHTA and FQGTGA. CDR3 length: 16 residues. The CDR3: CASSSGTGNPTDTQYF. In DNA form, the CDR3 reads TGTGCCAGCAGCTCGGGTACCGGGAACCCCACAGATACGCAGTATTTT. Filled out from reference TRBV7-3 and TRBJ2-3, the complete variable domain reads GAGVSQTPSNKVTEKGKYVELRCDPISGHTALYWYRQSLGQGPEFLIYFQGTGAADDSGLPNDRFFAVRPEGSVSTLKIQRTERGDSAVYLCASSSGTGNPTDTQYFGPGTRLTVL.

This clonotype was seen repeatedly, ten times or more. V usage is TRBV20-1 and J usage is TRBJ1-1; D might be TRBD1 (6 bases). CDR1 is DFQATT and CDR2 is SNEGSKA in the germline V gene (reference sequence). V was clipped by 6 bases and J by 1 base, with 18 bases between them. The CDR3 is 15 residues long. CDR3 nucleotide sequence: TGCAGTGCGCGTGCAACCGGGACATCGAACACTGAAGCTTTCTTT. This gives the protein CSARATGTSNTEAFF.

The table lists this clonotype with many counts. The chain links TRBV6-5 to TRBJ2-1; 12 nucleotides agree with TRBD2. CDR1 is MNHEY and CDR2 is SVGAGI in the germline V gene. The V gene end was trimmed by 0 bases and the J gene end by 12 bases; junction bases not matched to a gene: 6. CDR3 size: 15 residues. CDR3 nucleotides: TGTGCCAGCAGTTACTCGAGACTAGCGGGGGACGGGCAGTTCTTC. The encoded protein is CASSYSRLAGDGQFF.